This T cell receptor beta chain comes out of a study of regulatory and conventional T cells in RAG deficiency. Points from the study as a whole: In Omenn syndrome, sorted "Tregs" may be peripherally activated cells. In Omenn syndrome, Treg and Tconv repertoires overlapped >80%. Control T-cell subsets had markedly higher Shannon entropy and lower Simpson indices than RAG-deficient patients.

Details on this clone: The antigen remains undetermined.

The assay was immunoSEQ multiplex PCR, and TCRdb's table has in-frame clones only and misses some. Of around 20,000 clones in the sample, around 97% were seen once. Genomic DNA came from blood conventional CD4+ T cells gated CD25-low CD127-high. Germline CDR1 LGHNA, CDR2 YNFKEQ. This CDR3 has 16 residues. Losses at the gene ends were 0 bases for V and 5 bases for J; bases not matched to a gene: 5. The data also belong to a second study, concerning regulatory T cells. Per that paper: The PCR used 52 TRBV and 13 TRBJ primers. Skewed V and J usage and few unique V-J pairs marked patient repertoires, most in Tregs.

Sample: CD25- CD4+ T cells sorted from blood. The chain is built from TRBV4-2 and TRBJ2-3, with 10 bases that match TRBD2. The TCR sequence derives from a human donor in good health. This CDR3 is CASSQEGTSAGDTQYF. The DNA for the CDR3 is TGTGCCAGCAGCCAAGAGGGGACTAGCGCTGGAGATACGCAGTATTTT.